This T cell receptor (delta chain) was captured by sequencing in a study of gamma-delta chains in newborns, infants, children. Study-wide background: Innate gammadelta T cells reportedly expand polyclonally right after birth, driven by microbial exposure, per the title.

This clone was counted only a few times. TCRdb reanalysed the reads with CATT. The sample includes around 5,000 delta-chain clones, approximately 2.9% of them seen just once. This CDR3 comprises 18 residues. With V trimmed by 1 base and J by 2 bases, 6 bases remained unmatched. Looked up from germline, CDR1 is GEAIGNYY and CDR2 is EKD. This chain links TRDV2 with TRDJ3, with 8 bases fitting TRDD3. Sequenced: blood. The receptor was derived from a child who was a newborn, infant or young child, either healthy, febrile or measles-vaccinated (not recorded which). The CDR3 DNA follows: TGTGCCTGTGACACTGGGGGATTCCGGACCTGGGACACCCGACAGATGTTTTTC. Its protein is CACDTGGFRTWDTRQMFF.